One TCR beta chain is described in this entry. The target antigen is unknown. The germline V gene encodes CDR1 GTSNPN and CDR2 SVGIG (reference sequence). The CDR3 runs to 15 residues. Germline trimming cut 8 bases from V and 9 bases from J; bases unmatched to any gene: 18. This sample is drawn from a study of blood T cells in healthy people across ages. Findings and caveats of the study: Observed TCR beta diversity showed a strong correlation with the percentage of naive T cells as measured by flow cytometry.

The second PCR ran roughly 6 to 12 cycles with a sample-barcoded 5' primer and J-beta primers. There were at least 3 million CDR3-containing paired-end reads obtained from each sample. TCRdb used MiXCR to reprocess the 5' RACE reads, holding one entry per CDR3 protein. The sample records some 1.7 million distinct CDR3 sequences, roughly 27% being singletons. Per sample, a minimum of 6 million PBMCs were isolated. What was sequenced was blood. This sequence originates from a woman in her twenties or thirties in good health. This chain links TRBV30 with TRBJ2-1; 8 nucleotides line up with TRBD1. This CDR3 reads CAISEPGQACGEQFF. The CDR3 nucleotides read TGTGCCATCAGTGAGCCGGGACAGGCGTGTGGTGAGCAGTTCTTC. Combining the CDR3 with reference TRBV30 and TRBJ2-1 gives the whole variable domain SQTIHQWPATLVQPVGSPLSLECTVEGTSNPNLYWYRQAAGRGLQLLFYSVGIGQISSEVPQNLSASRPQDRQFILSSKKLLLSDSGFYLCAISEPGQACGEQFFGPGTRLTVL.